This TCR beta chain was recorded in a study of blood T cell repertoires in COVID-19. V shed 9 bases and J shed 5 bases, with 10 bases lying between them. The CDR3 loop spans 12 amino acids. Looked up from germline, CDR1 is SEHNR and CDR2 is FQNEAQ (reference sequence). Original handling: It was from reference gene primer amplification that nucleated cell counts were estimated. Clones were read by immunoSEQ multiplex PCR, and TCRdb kept only the in-frame ones, dropping some. The V and J calls and the clone size are those of that table, but D and trimming were determined from the DNA. Of some 700,000 clones in the sample, approximately 90% were seen once.

Sample: peripheral blood. The chain carries TRBV7-9 and TRBJ2-2, with D possibly being TRBD1 (6 bases). This TCR derives from a woman between 18 and 30 years old with acute or convalescent COVID-19. CDR3 bases: TGTGCCAGGTGGACAGAGACCGGGGAGCTGTTTTTT. Amino acids: CARWTETGELFF. Supplemented by reference TRBV7-9 and TRBJ2-2, the full variable domain reads DTGVSQNPRHKITKRGQNVTFRCDPISEHNRLYWYRQTLGQGPEFLTYFQNEAQLEKSRLLSDRFSAERPKGSFSTLEIQRTEQGDSAMYLCARWTETGELFFGEGSRLTVL.